Listed here are 18 T cell receptor beta chains from one sample, sequenced in a study of T cells in women clearing cervical HPV infection. Some clones are missing from TCRdb's copy, which holds only in-frame ones; the method was immunoSEQ multiplex PCR. The table counts fewer than 40,000 clones; under 5% lies in the top ten. Sequenced: blood buffy coat. The receptors originated from a woman between 18 and 75 years old with a cervical HPV16 infection that either progressed to CIN3+ or cleared (not recorded which).

The CDR3 sequence: CASSQEEGLAGVEGELFF. The CDR3 DNA, read in part, is TGCGCCAGCAGCCAAGAGGAGGGACTAGCTGGGGTGGAGGGGGAG. This rearrangement joins TRBV4-1 to TRBJ2-2; TRBD2 aligns across 9 bases. The DNA ends 3 residues before the CDR3 does, and the rest of the CDR3 is filled in from the germline J gene. The CDR3 contains 18 residues. J was trimmed by 8 bases and V by 0 bases; bases with no gene match: 13. The V gene's germline CDR1 is MGHRA and CDR2 YSYEKL.

For this clone: Read sequence stops 3 residues before the CDR3 end, and the germline J gene provides the missing end. J is TRBJ1-5 and V is TRBV20-1; D ambiguous. The CDR3 sequence is 13 residues long. The V end was cut by 0 bases, the J end by 6 bases, with 9 bases between. The germline CDR1 and CDR2 sequences are DFQATT and SNEGSKA (reference sequence). Incomplete CDR3 DNA: TGCAGTGCTAGAGATCCGGGGTCTCAGCCC. It is translated as CSARDPGSQP. The CDR3 reads in full as CSARDPGSQPQHF.

This CDR3 reads CAWSLGGRETQYF. The part of the CDR3 DNA that was read is TGTGCCTGGAGTCTTGGCGGGAGAGAGACC. The V and J genes are TRBV30 and TRBJ2-5, with 7 bases identical to TRBD2. Read data end 3 residues before the CDR3 end; the end is taken from the germline J gene. Trimming cost V 2 bases and J 4 bases; bases outside gene matches: 4. CDR1 is GTSNPN and CDR2 is SVGIG in the germline V gene (reference sequence). This CDR3 is built from 13 residues. The complete variable domain, with remaining parts taken from reference TRBV30 and TRBJ2-5, reads SQTIHQWPATLVQPVGSPLSLECTVEGTSNPNLYWYRQAAGRGLQLLFYSVGIGQISSEVPQNLSASRPQDRQFILSSKKLLLSDSGFYLCAWSLGGRETQYFGPGTRLLVL.

About this clone: From the germline J gene comes the end of the CDR3, since the read stops 3 residues before it. The rearrangement joins TRBV28 to TRBJ2-1; 10 bases match TRBD1. Germline V CDR1 and CDR2: MDHEN, SYDVKM. V lost 6 bases and J lost 2; bases outside the gene matches: 4. The length of the CDR3 is 15 residues. CDR3 loop: CASRIGQGAYNEQFF. CDR3 DNA, as far as it was read: TGTGCCAGCAGGATTGGACAGGGGGCCTACAATGAG.

The CDR3 protein is CSATQNQEMGLAEDYEQYF. The sequenced CDR3 bases are TGCAGTGCTACACAAAACCAGGAAATGGGACTAGCGGAAGACTACGAG. The V call is TRBV20-1, the J call TRBJ2-7, with 11 positions matching TRBD2. Sequencing ends 3 residues short of the CDR3 end; the germline J gene provides the rest. The CDR3 has 19 amino acids. Germline loops: CDR1 DFQATT, CDR2 SNEGSKA (reference sequence). V was clipped by 4 bases and J by 3 bases; unmatched bases: 20.

Concerning this clone: Coverage ceases 3 residues before the CDR3 finishes, and the germline J gene fills in the end. The V gene is TRBV4-1, the J gene TRBJ1-5; D not certain. CDR1 MGHRA and CDR2 YSYEKL come from the germline V gene. V was cut by 0 bases and J by 6 bases, with 6 bases left in between. CDR3 length: 13 amino acids. The CDR3 is CASSQDSFQPQHF. The DNA read from the CDR3 is TGCGCCAGCAGCCAAGATTCCTTTCAGCCC.

As to this clone: Read sequence stops 3 residues before the CDR3 end, and the germline J gene provides the missing end. The chain recombines TRBV7-3 with TRBJ2-1; possible D gene TRBD2, 7 bases. Germline CDR1 reads SGHTA; CDR2 reads FQGTGA. CDR3 size: 16 residues. The V and J ends lost 6 bases and 0 bases respectively, with 15 bases between them. CDR3 DNA (partial): TGTGCCAGCAGAAGCAGGGGAGGGGGCTCCTACAATGAG. The encoded protein is CASRSRGGGSYNE. The full CDR3 protein is CASRSRGGGSYNEQFF. Drawing the rest from reference TRBV7-3 and TRBJ2-1, the complete variable domain is GAGVSQTPSNKVTEKGKYVELRCDPISGHTALYWYRQSLGQGPEFLIYFQGTGAADDSGLPNDRFFAVRPEGSVSTLKIQRTERGDSAVYLCASRSRGGGSYNEQFFGPGTRLTVL.

In the case of this clone: The CDR3 extends 3 residues past the end of the read, so its final part is completed from the germline J gene. The chain couples TRBV5-4 to TRBJ1-1; TRBD1 aligns across 10 bases. The V gene end was trimmed by 4 bases and the J gene end by 5 bases; junction bases not matched to a gene: 8. This CDR3 is 15 amino acids long. Germline V lookup: CDR1 SGHNT, CDR2 YYREEE (reference sequence). The sequenced part of the CDR3 DNA is TGTGCCAGCAGCCCTAGACAGGGGGCAGCGACTGAA. As protein: CASSPRQGAATE. The entire CDR3 sequence reads CASSPRQGAATEAFF.

Remarks on this clone: The read ends 3 residues shy of where the CDR3 ends; the end is completed using the germline J gene. This chain joins TRBV5-1 and TRBJ2-7; D is possibly TRBD1 (5 bases). This CDR3 contains 12 residues. Germline-derived CDR1 and CDR2 are SGHRS and YFSETQ. Trimming took 4 bases from V and 6 from J, leaving 11 bases between them. The CDR3 loop reads CASSEPRGEQYF. The CDR3 DNA, read in part, is TGCGCCAGCAGCGAACCTAGGGGCGAG.

Details on this clone: The missing CDR3 end, 3 residues past where the read stops, is filled in from the germline J gene. The gene calls are TRBV7-6 and TRBJ1-3; 7 bases are a match to TRBD1. The CDR3 sequence is 14 residues long. Germline V gene sequence: CDR1 SGHVS, CDR2 FNYEAQ. The ends lost 5 bases at V and 0 bases at J; junction bases unmatched: 1. The part of the CDR3 DNA that was read is TGTGCCAGCAGCGGGACAGCCTCTGGAAACACC. Amino acid sequence: CASSGTASGNT. In full, the CDR3 is CASSGTASGNTIYF. The whole variable domain, filled in from reference TRBV7-6 and TRBJ1-3, reads GAGVSQSPRYKVTKRGQDVALRCDPISGHVSLYWYRQALGQGPEFLTYFNYEAQQDKSGLPNDRFSAERPEGSISTLTIQRTEQRDSAMYRCASSGTASGNTIYFGEGSWLTVV.

Notes on this clone: With the read ending 3 residues before the CDR3 end, the germline J gene is used to fill in that end. V gene TRBV4-2 combines with J gene TRBJ2-3, with 11 positions matching TRBD2. Trimming took 0 bases from V and 5 from J; bases not matched to a gene: 4. Germline V CDR1 and CDR2: LGHNA, YNFKEQ. The CDR3 is made up of 16 amino acids. This chain's CDR3 is CASSQEATSGRDTQYF. The sequenced CDR3 bases are TGTGCCAGCAGCCAAGAGGCAACTAGCGGGAGAGATACG.

With regard to this clone: The missing CDR3 end, 3 residues past where the read stops, is filled in from the germline J gene. This chain links TRBV20-1 with TRBJ2-3, with 8 bases that match TRBD2. V was pared by 1 base and J by 6 bases, with 6 bases of the junction left unmatched. This CDR3 has 14 residues. Germline CDR1 reads DFQATT; CDR2 reads SNEGSKA (reference sequence). This CDR3 is CSARVRGGLDTQYF. Incomplete CDR3 DNA: TGCAGTGCTAGAGTTCGGGGGGGGTTGGATACG.

For this clone: The missing CDR3 end, 3 residues past where the read stops, is filled in from the germline J gene. The rearrangement uses TRBV19 and TRBJ2-7; 12 bases match TRBD1. Per germline, CDR1 LNHDA and CDR2 SQIVND (reference sequence). The V segment lost 6 bases and the J segment 4 bases; nucleotides outside the gene matches: 7. The CDR3 length is 15 residues. The CDR3 loop is CASSPGTGGRYEQYF. The CDR3 bases that were read are TGTGCCAGTAGCCCCGGGACAGGGGGCCGGTACGAG.

As to this clone: Coverage ceases 3 residues before the CDR3 finishes, and the germline J gene fills in the end. The rearrangement joins TRBV5-4 to TRBJ2-7; D perhaps matches TRBD1 (6 bases). This CDR3 comprises 14 residues. Germline values: CDR1 SGHNT, CDR2 YYREEE (reference sequence). V lost 2 bases to trimming and J lost 1 base, with 10 bases between them. CDR3 DNA, as far as it was read: TGTGCCAGCAGCTTCTCCACAGGGTCCTACGAG. Its translation is CASSFSTGSYE. The CDR3 in full is CASSFSTGSYEQYF.

Points on this clone: One junction end disagrees with the germline gene, perhaps due to a read error. The sequenced fragment ends 3 residues before the CDR3 boundary, so the rest is inferred from the germline J gene. The chain uses TRBV4-2 and TRBJ2-5; 8 nucleotides agree with TRBD1. Germline V gives CDR1 LGHNA, CDR2 YNFKEQ. CDR3 length: 15 amino acids. CDR3 bases read: TGCGCCAGCAGCCAGCACAGGGGGACCCAGGAGACC. As protein: CASSQHRGTQET. The full-length CDR3 reads as CASSQHRGTQETQYF.

Notes on this clone: The read terminates 3 residues before the CDR3 end, so the remaining end is supplied by the germline J gene. J is TRBJ2-7 and V is TRBV29-1; D is unresolved. Looked up from germline, CDR1 is SQVTM and CDR2 is ANQGSEA. Trimming removed 0 bases at V and 3 bases at J, with 3 bases between. The CDR3 is 11 residues long. The CDR3 protein is CSVEDSYEQYF. CDR3 DNA, as far as it was read: TGCAGCGTTGAAGACAGCTACGAG.

In regard to this clone: The CDR3 end lies 3 residues beyond the end of the read and is filled in from the germline J gene. The sample contains more than one DNA sequence encoding this CDR3. This chain uses TRBV7-2 with TRBJ2-5, with TRBD1 matching over 9 bases. The CDR3 consists of 14 residues. Germline V gives CDR1 SGHTA, CDR2 FQGNSA. Germline trimming cut 4 bases from V and 2 bases from J; bases unmatched to any gene: 2. The CDR3 loop reads CASSSGQGQETQYF. The covered CDR3 bases are TGTGCCAGCAGCTCAGGACAGGGGCAAGAGACC. The full variable domain, its missing parts supplied by reference TRBV7-2 and TRBJ2-5, is GAGVSQSPSNKVTEKGKDVELRCDPISGHTALYWYRQSLGQGLEFLIYFQGNSAPDKSGLPSDRFSAERTGGSVSTLTIQRTQQEDSAVYLCASSSGQGQETQYFGPGTRLLVL.

The CDR3 bases that were read are TGTGCCAGCTCACCAAGGAGCGGGGGCTCAGCGGGAGGGCCAATAGGTTCCGAG. This sequence encodes CASSPRSGGSAGGPIGSE. The CDR3 in its entirety is CASSPRSGGSAGGPIGSEQYF. The genes are TRBV18 and TRBJ2-7; 10 bases fit TRBD2. The DNA ends 3 residues before the CDR3 does, and the rest of the CDR3 is filled in from the germline J gene. Germline values: CDR1 KGHSH, CDR2 LQKENI. The CDR3 is 21 amino acids. V lost 2 bases to trimming and J lost 6 bases; unmatched junction nucleotides: 25.